The sequence of this T cell receptor (beta chain) was determined in a study of cytomegalovirus exposure and HLA in healthy donors. The study, taken as a whole, reports: TCR beta V- and J-gene trimming, according to a later analysis, was linked to a missense DCLRE1C variant. Near-uniform donor sequencing depth was presumed by presence/absence analyses.

V lost 0 bases, J lost 4 bases, and 10 bases stayed unmatched. CDR3 length: 17 residues. CDR1 and CDR2 from the germline V gene are MDHEN and SYDVKM. With 60 Vbeta and 13 Jbeta primers, the PCR was carried out. Authors' analysis steps: Approximately 12 million of the roughly 80 million unique TCR beta chains counted in a later analysis were shared. The repertoire was sequenced with immunoSEQ multiplex PCR; TCRdb's copy has only in-frame clones and lacks some. V and J calls and clone size follow that table, whereas D and trimming were derived from the DNA. The table lists about 81,000 clones, around four fifths of them singletons. A few counts support this clone. Its specificity is not known.

Sequenced input: PBMCs. The TCR sequence derives from a man aged 50 to 60 in good health and CMV-seropositive. V and J are TRBV28 and TRBJ1-1; 8 bases line up with TRBD1. This CDR3 reads CASSLWGPGQGPTEAFF. The CDR3 bases are TGTGCCAGCAGTTTATGGGGCCCCGGACAGGGCCCCACTGAAGCTTTCTTT.